This TCR beta chain stems from a study of blood T cell repertoires in COVID-19. In the study overall: Italy, Spain and the United States were the sources of the convalescent and acute COVID-19 samples. Sources were T cells, B-cell-depleted T cells, or PBMCs; the material itself was cDNA or gDNA.

Participant ages covered about 18 to 95 years across some 25 US areas. Per the authors' pipeline: It was from reference gene primer amplification that nucleated cell counts were estimated. Clones were read by immunoSEQ multiplex PCR, and TCRdb kept only the in-frame ones, dropping some. V and J calls and clone size follow that table, whereas D and trimming were derived from the DNA. The data show roughly 200,000 clones, 70% to 90% seen once. V shed 0 bases, J shed 2 bases, and the junction held 8 bases outside the gene matches. This CDR3 has 17 residues. From germline, CDR1 is SGHNT and CDR2 YYREEE (reference sequence).

Source material: PBMCs or T cells enriched from blood (not recorded which). The genes are TRBV5-4 and TRBJ2-1, with TRBD2 matching 7 bases. The receptor was isolated from a man aged 25 to 40 who had recovered from COVID-19. The CDR3 here is CASSLADGEGTYNEQFF. In DNA, the CDR3 is TGTGCCAGCAGCTTGGCCGATGGGGAGGGCACCTACAATGAGCAGTTCTTC.